The present T cell receptor beta chain was sequenced within a study of T cells in Graves' hyperthyroidism and ophthalmopathy. A lack of ophthalmopathy progression within 18 months defined stable Graves' hyperthyroidism. The CDR3 length is 12 residues. CDR1 is SEHNR, CDR2 FQNEAQ, per germline (reference sequence). The V gene end was trimmed by 5 bases and the J gene end by 7 bases; junction bases not matched to a gene: 3. This clonotype was detected only a few times. Its antigen is currently unknown. The investigators amplified TCR beta CDR3 regions from RNA transcripts. The study used the HTBI primer set for a first-round RT-PCR of the TCR CDR3. TCRdb re-called the multiplex PCR reads through MiXCR, storing one row per CDR3 protein. This table holds hundreds of thousands of distinct CDR3 sequences, 11% to 15% found once. Study-wide points: Blood also held most thyroid clonotypes expanded beyond 0.001.

Sequences were obtained from blood. This clonotype was sampled from a woman in her late teens or twenties with Graves' hyperthyroidism. The chain uses TRBV7-9 and TRBJ1-2, with TRBD1 matching over 8 bases. The CDR3 loop reads CASSRQGSGYTF. CDR3 coding DNA: TGTGCCAGCAGCCGACAGGGGTCTGGCTACACCTTC.